This T cell receptor (beta chain) is from a study of control samples from healthy donors and cancer patients. V was pared by 0 bases and J by 7 bases, with 4 bases between. The CDR3 is made up of 12 amino acids. Germline lookup yields CDR1 SGHDT and CDR2 YYEEEE. The data were produced by immunoSEQ multiplex PCR, yet TCRdb's version contains in-frame clones alone and is incomplete. Altogether about 130,000 clones are present, around 93% being singletons, with the ten largest covering around 8.9%. Sequenced input: blood. This clonotype was sampled from a man in his late teens or twenties in good health. The J gene is TRBJ1-4, the V gene TRBV5-6; D unclear. The DNA for the CDR3 is TGTGCCAGCAGCTTGGGGGGTGAAAAACTGTTTTTT. Translated: CASSLGGEKLFF.